This TCR beta chain was identified in a study of T cells in Graves' hyperthyroidism and ophthalmopathy. RNA transcripts gave rise to amplified TCR beta CDR3 regions. HTBI primers were the set used in a first-round RT-PCR of the TCR CDR3. One entry per CDR3 protein, called by TCRdb with MiXCR from the multiplex PCR reads. The sample lists under 600,000 distinct CDR3 sequences; roughly a sixth were seen once. The CDR3 loop spans 17 amino acids. CDR1 is MDHEN, CDR2 SYDVKM, per germline. The ends lost 2 bases at V and 4 bases at J; junction bases unmatched: 10. This clonotype was recorded at least ten times. The PBMCs had their origin in roughly 9.8 ml of fresh peripheral blood.

The gene calls are TRBV28 and TRBJ2-2, with 7 bases matching TRBD2. The receptor's source is a woman in her forties with Graves' ophthalmopathy. The sequencing input was blood. The CDR3 region is CASSLIDGGSGTGELFF. The CDR3 nucleotides are TGTGCCAGCAGTTTAATAGACGGCGGGAGTGGCACCGGGGAGCTGTTTTTT.